This TCR beta chain was identified during a study of spatial heterogeneity in lung cancer. Findings of the study overall: For expanded intratumoral alpha and beta TCRs, counts tracked tumor mutation counts.

A remark on this clonotype: Its antigen remains unknown. This beta chain slipped into a library made for alpha chains as a stray read, so its size is not meaningful.

Germline V gene lookup returns CDR1 DFQATT and CDR2 SNEGSKA (reference sequence). The V end was cut by 6 bases, the J end by 2 bases, with 10 bases between. The CDR3 spans 12 residues. The time point: sample taken at primary tumor resection. TCRdb re-derived calls from the 5' RACE reads in MiXCR, one entry per CDR3 protein. The sample holds roughly 16,000 distinct CDR3 sequences, 6.2% seen once. This receptor was identified in a male donor with early-stage non-small cell lung cancer. The specimen comprised lung tumor tissue, sampled at surgery. The rearrangement links TRBV20-1 to TRBJ2-5, with D perhaps TRBD1 (5 bases). CDR3 DNA: TGCAGTGCACGGCAGGGACAAGAGACCCAGTACTTC. It is translated as CSARQGQETQYF.